This T cell receptor (beta chain) came from a study of shared clonotypes between healthy human individuals. The CDR3 has 13 amino acids. Trimming cost V 2 bases and J 5 bases, with 10 bases left between them. Germline CDR1 is SGHKS and CDR2 is YYEKEE (reference sequence). This clone was seen a handful of times. This sample also contains other DNA sequences that code for the same CDR3. CD8 cells regarded as naive lacked CD45RO, were positively chosen for CCR7, and omitted terminally differentiated effector memory CD45RA+ cells. Clones were sequenced by immunoSEQ multiplex PCR, and TCRdb holds only the in-frame ones, with some missing. The repertoire holds millions of clones, with around 93% as singletons.

V gene TRBV5-5 combines with J gene TRBJ1-1; no clear D. The sequenced material came from naive CD8+ T cells from PBMCs. The source of this sequence is a young man in good health. Some clones in this sample may be carry-over from other donors' samples. The CDR3 loop is CASSLGGRTEAFF. The CDR3 DNA is TGTGCCAGCAGCTTAGGAGGTAGGACTGAAGCTTTCTTT.